A selection of T cell receptor beta chains follows, all from one sample in a study of blood T cell repertoires in COVID-19. Assay: immunoSEQ multiplex PCR; the TCRdb copy retains only in-frame clones and omits some. The data hold about 300,000 clones, with about four fifths observed a single time. Sequenced material: peripheral blood. The receptors come from a human donor with COVID-19, enrolled during active disease. The donor label of this sample is uncertain. The CDR3 runs from the conserved cysteine through the conserved F or W. Fields, in order: clone size, CDR3 length, J gene, V gene, D gene, CDR3 DNA, CDR3 protein. A D gene is named only where the DNA matches it firmly. The size entry is marked missing in some rows and otherwise reads once, few, many or a size class.

abundance: NA
len: 13
j_gene: TRBJ2-5
v_gene: TRBV10-3
d_gene: TRBD1
CDR3nt: TGTGCCATCAGGACAGGGGCGCAAGAGACCCAGTACTTC
CDR3aa: CAIRTGAQETQYF

abundance: NA
len: 15
j_gene: TRBJ2-3
v_gene: TRBV5-1
d_gene: NA
CDR3nt: TGCGCCAGCAGCCCGCTGCGGGGAAGCACAGATACGCAGTATTTT
CDR3aa: CASSPLRGSTDTQYF

abundance: NA
len: 14
j_gene: TRBJ2-5
v_gene: TRBV5-1
d_gene: TRBD2
CDR3nt: TGCGCCAGCAGCTATACTAGCGTCCAAGAGACCCAGTACTTC
CDR3aa: CASSYTSVQETQYF

abundance: NA
len: 16
j_gene: TRBJ1-1
v_gene: TRBV5-1
d_gene: NA
CDR3nt: TGCGCCAGCAGCCAGACAGGAAACAGCGGTGTGACTGAAGCTTTCTTT
CDR3aa: CASSQTGNSGVTEAFF

abundance: NA
len: 13
j_gene: TRBJ1-2
v_gene: TRBV11-2
d_gene: TRBD1
CDR3nt: TGTGCCAGCAGCTTAGGGACAGGGTATGGCTACACCTTC
CDR3aa: CASSLGTGYGYTF

abundance: once
len: 14
j_gene: TRBJ2-1
v_gene: TRBV14
d_gene: NA
CDR3nt: TGTGCCAGCAGCCAGCTTTCCCCCGAGGATGAGCAGTTCTTC
CDR3aa: CASSQLSPEDEQFF

abundance: NA
len: 14
j_gene: TRBJ2-7
v_gene: TRBV4-1
d_gene: NA
CDR3nt: TGCGCCAGCAGCCCGCCGACTAGATACTACGAGCAGTACTTC
CDR3aa: CASSPPTRYYEQYF

abundance: NA
len: 15
j_gene: TRBJ1-4
v_gene: TRBV7-2
d_gene: TRBD1
CDR3nt: TGTGCCAGCAGCCCGGACACAGGGGGCGCCGGAAAACTGTTTTTT
CDR3aa: CASSPDTGGAGKLFF

abundance: NA
len: 14
j_gene: TRBJ2-7
v_gene: TRBV7-3
d_gene: NA
CDR3nt: TGTGCCAGCAGCTTACTTGGGACAAGCTACGAGCAGTACTTC
CDR3aa: CASSLLGTSYEQYF

abundance: NA
len: 12
j_gene: TRBJ2-3
v_gene: TRBV19
d_gene: NA
CDR3nt: TGTGCCAGTCGCAGGGACACAGATACGCAGTATTTT
CDR3aa: CASRRDTDTQYF

abundance: NA
len: 15
j_gene: TRBJ1-1
v_gene: TRBV4-3
d_gene: NA
CDR3nt: TGCGCCAGCAGCCCAACGCTAGGGGGGGGAACTGAAGCTTTCTTT
CDR3aa: CASSPTLGGGTEAFF

abundance: few
len: 16
j_gene: TRBJ2-7
v_gene: TRBV28
d_gene: TRBD1
CDR3nt: TGTGCCAGCAGTCCTAACCCGGGACAGGGAGGATACGAGCAGTACTTC
CDR3aa: CASSPNPGQGGYEQYF

abundance: NA
len: 15
j_gene: TRBJ1-6
v_gene: TRBV7-3
d_gene: NA
CDR3nt: TGTGCCAGCAGCCCCCTCCCGGGGGGCGAATCACCCCTCCACTTT
CDR3aa: CASSPLPGGESPLHF

abundance: NA
len: 16
j_gene: TRBJ2-5
v_gene: TRBV7-2
d_gene: TRBD2
CDR3nt: TGTGCCAGCAGCCCCGGGGTAGCGGGGAAACAAGAGACCCAGTACTTC
CDR3aa: CASSPGVAGKQETQYF

abundance: NA
len: 11
j_gene: TRBJ1-1
v_gene: TRBV28
d_gene: NA
CDR3nt: TGTGCCGGCCCCCTAGACGGTGAAGCTTTCTTT
CDR3aa: CAGPLDGEAFF

abundance: NA
len: 15
j_gene: TRBJ1-3
v_gene: TRBV7-8
d_gene: NA
CDR3nt: TGTGCCAGCAGCTTAAACAGCGGCTCTGGAAACACCATATATTTT
CDR3aa: CASSLNSGSGNTIYF

abundance: NA
len: 12
j_gene: TRBJ1-5
v_gene: TRBV3-1/TRBV3-2
d_gene: NA
CDR3nt: TGTGCCAGCAGCCAATCTAACCGGGACTACCATTTT
CDR3aa: CASSQSNRDYHF

abundance: NA
len: 17
j_gene: TRBJ2-5
v_gene: TRBV20-1
d_gene: TRBD2
CDR3nt: TGCAGTGCTAGTATAATAGCGGGGGAGTGGTGGCAAGAGACCCAGTACTTC
CDR3aa: CSASIIAGEWWQETQYF

abundance: NA
len: 12
j_gene: TRBJ1-5
v_gene: TRBV28
d_gene: NA
CDR3nt: TGTGCCAGCAGCGTAGGGGTTCAGCCCCAGCATTTT
CDR3aa: CASSVGVQPQHF

abundance: NA
len: 14
j_gene: TRBJ1-5
v_gene: TRBV19
d_gene: NA
CDR3nt: TGTGCCAGTAGTATATCCCTTAGGGGAAAGCCCCAGCATTTT
CDR3aa: CASSISLRGKPQHF

abundance: NA
len: 17
j_gene: TRBJ2-1
v_gene: TRBV11-3
d_gene: TRBD2
CDR3nt: TGTGCCAGCAGCCAGGGACTAGCGGGACCATTCTACAATGAGCAGTTCTTC
CDR3aa: CASSQGLAGPFYNEQFF

abundance: NA
len: 16
j_gene: TRBJ1-1
v_gene: TRBV3-1/TRBV3-2
d_gene: NA
CDR3nt: TGTGCCAGCAGCCAAGATCGTATCGAGTTTGGTACTGAAGCTTTCTTT
CDR3aa: CASSQDRIEFGTEAFF

abundance: NA
len: 13
j_gene: TRBJ2-3
v_gene: TRBV7-9
d_gene: TRBD1
CDR3nt: TGTGCCAGCAGCCCCTGGGACAGAGATACGCAGTATTTT
CDR3aa: CASSPWDRDTQYF

abundance: NA
len: 21
j_gene: TRBJ2-5
v_gene: TRBV2
d_gene: TRBD2
CDR3nt: TGTGCCAGCACCCAAATCCCGCGGGGGGTTTGGAGCGGGAGCTTTAAAGAGACCCAGTACTTC
CDR3aa: CASTQIPRGVWSGSFKETQYF

abundance: few
len: 15
j_gene: TRBJ1-6
v_gene: TRBV3-1/TRBV3-2
d_gene: TRBD1
CDR3nt: TGTGCCAGCAGCCAATTCCGGACAGGGGAATCACCCCTCCACTTT
CDR3aa: CASSQFRTGESPLHF

abundance: NA
len: 15
j_gene: TRBJ2-1
v_gene: TRBV6-5
d_gene: TRBD1
CDR3nt: TGTGCCAGCACTCAATCGACAGGGGCCCCGGGTGAGCAGTTCTTC
CDR3aa: CASTQSTGAPGEQFF

abundance: NA
len: 13
j_gene: TRBJ1-2
v_gene: TRBV6-4
d_gene: TRBD1
CDR3nt: TGTGCCAGCAGTACGGGACAGGCTGGCGGCTACACCTTC
CDR3aa: CASSTGQAGGYTF

abundance: NA
len: 16
j_gene: TRBJ2-7
v_gene: TRBV4-3
d_gene: TRBD2
CDR3nt: TGCGCCAGCAGCCAAGATAGACTAGCGGGAGCCTACGAGCAGTACTTC
CDR3aa: CASSQDRLAGAYEQYF

abundance: NA
len: 17
j_gene: TRBJ2-7
v_gene: TRBV15
d_gene: NA
CDR3nt: TGTGCCACCAGCAGAGATAATGCAGGGAGGAGCTCCTACGAGCAGTACTTC
CDR3aa: CATSRDNAGRSSYEQYF

abundance: NA
len: 14
j_gene: TRBJ2-1
v_gene: TRBV7-9
d_gene: TRBD2
CDR3nt: TGTGCCAGCGACTGGACTAGCGCCAACAATGAGCAGTTCTTC
CDR3aa: CASDWTSANNEQFF

abundance: NA
len: 15
j_gene: TRBJ2-5
v_gene: TRBV11-3
d_gene: NA
CDR3nt: TGTGCCAGCAGCTTAGGGCGGTACACGGGGGAGACCCAGTACTTC
CDR3aa: CASSLGRYTGETQYF

abundance: NA
len: 16
j_gene: TRBJ1-2
v_gene: TRBV27
d_gene: NA
CDR3nt: TGTGCCAGCAGTAGCTCGACACCGGGGGGTGGCTATGGCTACACCTTC
CDR3aa: CASSSSTPGGGYGYTF

abundance: NA
len: 12
j_gene: TRBJ2-7
v_gene: TRBV19
d_gene: NA
CDR3nt: TGTGCCAGTAGTATCAACAGTTACGAGCAGTACTTC
CDR3aa: CASSINSYEQYF

abundance: NA
len: 19
j_gene: TRBJ2-1
v_gene: TRBV11-3
d_gene: TRBD2
CDR3nt: TGTGCCAGCAGCTTCACTAGCGGGAGCTCCCTTAGAGGGTACAATGAGCAGTTCTTC
CDR3aa: CASSFTSGSSLRGYNEQFF

abundance: NA
len: 16
j_gene: TRBJ2-3
v_gene: TRBV11-3
d_gene: TRBD1
CDR3nt: TGTGCCAGCAGCCTAAGCCGGGACAGGGGCACAGATACGCAGTATTTT
CDR3aa: CASSLSRDRGTDTQYF